The clone carrying this T cell receptor beta chain was recorded a few times. The antigen is unknown. The data stem from a study of cytomegalovirus exposure and HLA in healthy donors. Study outcomes and limitations: Most of the TCR beta V segments (in an earlier analysis) were productive either about 90% or about 30% of the time. TCR beta sequences reportedly predicted the HLA-A and HLA-B alleles of most subjects accurately. Some V segments, including TRBV6-2 and TRBV6-3, were excluded as indistinguishable.

Researchers ran the PCR with 60 Vbeta and 13 Jbeta primers. Sequencing was performed with immunoSEQ multiplex PCR; in TCRdb, only in-frame clones are kept and a portion is missing. This sample has 150,000 to 200,000 clones; 82% occur once, and the top ten carry around 8%. With 0 bases removed from V and 8 bases from J, the gap between germline ends came to 20 bases. CDR3 length equals 16 residues. The germline V gene encodes CDR1 SGHRS and CDR2 YFSETQ. The chain employs TRBV5-1 and TRBJ1-2; no clear D gene. Input material: PBMCs. The receptor comes from a male donor in good health and CMV-seropositive. CDR3 sequence (DNA): TGCGCCAGCAGCTTGGACTCTCTCCTTAGCCCCACCGGCTACACCTTC. This encodes CASSLDSLLSPTGYTF.